The 9 T cell receptor beta chains given below trace back to one sample, sequenced in a study of immune heterogeneity within non-small cell lung tumors. With 32 V and 13 J primers, multiplex PCR amplified the TCR beta CDR3. Each CDR3 protein is one row after TCRdb ran MiXCR on the multiplex PCR reads. The sample lists 9,000 to 13,000 distinct CDR3 sequences; about 31% were seen once. Bulk tumor genomic DNA served as template, at around 600 ng per sample. Biopsy collection occurred during surgery, with several far-apart biopsies per primary tumor. The study enrolled patients with untreated, newly diagnosed non-small cell lung cancer who underwent curative surgery. The sequencing sample was made of lung tumor tissue. These TCRs come from a woman in her forties or fifties with non-small cell lung cancer.

In regard to this clonotype: This may stem from a read error, because a much larger clone lies one nucleotide away. V and J are TRBV20-1 and TRBJ2-7; D unclear. CDR3 length: 15 residues. Looked up from germline, CDR1 is DFQATT and CDR2 is SNEGSKA (reference sequence). V gave up 0 bases and J gave up 2 bases, with 14 bases separating them. The CDR3 bases are TGCAGTGCTAGAGATCAGACACTAACAACCTACGAGCAGTACTTC. The encoded protein is CSARDQTLTTYEQYF.

The chain carries TRBV20-1 and TRBJ2-7, with unresolved D. The germline V and J ends were trimmed by 0 bases and 1 base, with 7 bases remaining between them. Per the germline V gene, CDR1 is DFQATT and CDR2 is SNEGSKA (reference sequence). The CDR3 totals 13 residues. CDR3 amino acids: CSAREHGSYEQYF. The CDR3 coding sequence is TGCAGTGCTAGAGAACACGGATCCTACGAGCAGTACTTC.

This clonotype was detected a few times. This chain joins TRBV19 and TRBJ2-1; 9 bases map to TRBD1. Trimming took 7 bases from V and 9 from J; bases not matched to a gene: 19. Germline V gene lookup returns CDR1 LNHDA and CDR2 SQIVND (reference sequence). The CDR3 sequence is 17 residues long. CDR3: CASTGLPGQGLSGEQFF. In DNA, the CDR3 is TGTGCCAGTACCGGTCTCCCGGGACAGGGTTTATCGGGTGAGCAGTTCTTC.

The chain joins TRBV13 to TRBJ1-2, with 8 positions matching TRBD1. Germline trimming cut 1 base from V and 12 bases from J; bases unmatched to any gene: 7. The CDR3 totals 13 residues. Germline V gives CDR1 PRHDT, CDR2 FYEKMQ (reference sequence). CDR3 DNA sequence: TGTGCCAGCAGCTTAGTTGGGACAGGTGAGAACACCTTC. Translation gives CASSLVGTGENTF.

This sequence joins TRBV9 and TRBJ2-3, with 16 bases that match TRBD2. CDR3 size: 19 residues. Trimming took 4 bases from V and 4 from J; bases not matched to a gene: 12. Germline CDR1 is SGDLS and CDR2 is YYNGEE. The CDR3 region has the DNA TGTGCCAGCAGCAGACTACCGGGACTAGCGGGGGGGCCCCCAGATACGCAGTATTTT. As protein: CASSRLPGLAGGPPDTQYF.

This clonotype occurred many times. The V call is TRBV7-9, the J call TRBJ1-6; 7 bases align to TRBD1. The V and J ends lost 7 bases and 8 bases, in that order; junction bases with no gene match: 8. The CDR3 covers 14 residues. Germline V gene sequence: CDR1 SEHNR, CDR2 FQNEAQ (reference sequence). In nucleotides, the CDR3 is TGTGCCAGCACCTTGGGGCAGGGGGATTCACCCCTCCACTTT. Protein product: CASTLGQGDSPLHF. The whole variable domain, remainder taken from reference TRBV7-9 and TRBJ1-6, is DTGVSQNPRHKITKRGQNVTFRCDPISEHNRLYWYRQTLGQGPEFLTYFQNEAQLEKSRLLSDRFSAERPKGSFSTLEIQRTEQGDSAMYLCASTLGQGDSPLHFGNGTRLTVT.

This clonotype was seen a few times. The chain recombines TRBV28 with TRBJ2-5; possible D gene TRBD1, 6 bases. This CDR3 region has 13 residues. Between the trimmed V and J ends, which lost 1 base and 3 bases, there was a span of 6 bases. Looked up from germline, CDR1 is MDHEN and CDR2 is SYDVKM. CDR3 protein: CASSLYREETQYF. The CDR3 DNA is TGTGCCAGCAGTTTATACAGGGAAGAGACCCAGTACTTC.

This clonotype occurred many times. V and J are TRBV28 and TRBJ1-6; D may be TRBD1 (6 bases). In germline, CDR1 is MDHEN, CDR2 SYDVKM. This CDR3 comprises 18 residues. Between the trimmed V and J ends, which lost 4 bases and 9 bases, there was a span of 25 bases. The CDR3 nucleotides read TGTGCCAGCAGTTCCGGGACACGAACCCTCCGACGGGGTTCACCCCTCCACTTT. It codes for CASSSGTRTLRRGSPLHF.

This sequence joins TRBV20-1 and TRBJ1-4; D uncertain. Germline loops: CDR1 DFQATT, CDR2 SNEGSKA (reference sequence). Trimming left V 8 bases short and J 7 bases short, with 11 bases between. The CDR3 contains 11 residues. As DNA, the CDR3 is TGCAGTTCTCCCGACCGTGAAAAACTGTTTTTT. Protein product: CSSPDREKLFF.